The present T cell receptor (beta chain) was sequenced within a study of cytotoxic CD8 clonotypes in ibrutinib-treated CLL. Study summary: Within the patient group, around twelve were relapsed/refractory and fewer than 16 treatment-naive, and some 18 were IGHV unmutated. Study conclusions and caveats: Measured clonality at baseline was greater than in age-matched healthy donors and tracked with circulating CD8+ T-cell counts.

The germline V gene has CDR1 GTSNPN and CDR2 SVGIG (reference sequence). CDR3 size: 14 residues. The trim removed 0 bases at V and 6 bases at J, leaving 3 bases unmatched. Depth targeted 1 in 200,000 to 1 in 1 million T cells, averaging about 9.2x coverage per clonotype. Produced via immunoSEQ multiplex PCR; TCRdb's table is partial and in-frame only. This sample has 300,000 to 350,000 clones; roughly 79% occur once, and the top ten carry about 6.3%. Worth noting for this clone: Antigen specificity is unknown.

The sample was PBMCs, taken before ibrutinib treatment. The source is a human donor with chronic lymphocytic leukemia. The genes are TRBV30 and TRBJ2-7; 12 nucleotides align to TRBD2. CDR3 region: CAWSVQLAGGEQYF. CDR3 coding DNA: TGTGCCTGGAGTGTACAACTAGCGGGAGGCGAGCAGTACTTC.